This TCR beta chain was recovered during a study of CD8 T cells in Susac syndrome. Through negative isolation, CD4+ and CD8+ T cells were obtained, while TEMRA cells were enriched using FACS. RNA, at about 0.45 to 1 ug, was reverse transcribed with random hexamers. Coverage of TCR beta CDR3 amplification by immunoSEQ multiplex PCR extended to 54 Vbeta and 13 Jbeta. TCRdb re-called the immunoSEQ multiplex PCR reads through MiXCR, storing one row per CDR3 protein. This table has approximately 71,000 distinct CDR3 sequences, approximately 96% appearing once. This TCR was recovered from a human donor with multiple sclerosis. Sequences were obtained from CD4+ T cells from PBMCs.

CDR3 sequence: CSVARDRGTDTQYF. CDR3 sequence (DNA): TGCAGCGTTGCTCGGGACAGGGGCACAGATACGCAGTATTTT. The chain recombines TRBV29-1 with TRBJ2-3, with 9 bases fitting TRBD1. V lost 4 bases to trimming and J lost 1 base; unmatched junction nucleotides: 3. This CDR3 comprises 14 residues. Germline V gene lookup returns CDR1 SQVTM and CDR2 ANQGSEA.